A selection of T cell receptor beta chains follows, all from one sample in a study of blood T cells in healthy people across ages. TCRdb re-called the 5' RACE reads with MiXCR, one entry per CDR3 protein. The sample contains hundreds of thousands of distinct CDR3 sequences, roughly 64% of which appear only once. Sequencing input: blood. These receptors were taken from a man in his thirties or forties in good health. The CDR3 runs from the conserved cysteine through the conserved F or W. The D gene is left open where the match is weak. Clone size is shown for a subset of rows, as once, few, many or a class of expanded clone.

TRBJ2-5 TRBV21-1 . . CASSKETGGLETQYF TGTGCCAGCAGCAAAGAGACCGGGGGATTAGAGACCCAGTACTTC
TRBJ2-7 TRBV7-8 . TRBD1 CASSLSPGTGGAGREQYF TGTGCCAGCAGCCTAAGCCCCGGGACAGGGGGCGCGGGAAGGGAGCAGTACTTC
TRBJ2-7 TRBV27 . TRBD2 CASSLAGGNSYNEQYF TGTGCCAGCAGCCTAGCGGGAGGAAACTCCTACAATGAGCAGTACTTC
TRBJ1-1 TRBV20-1 many . CSGRIGQTNTEAFF TGCAGTGGGAGAATAGGACAGACGAACACTGAAGCTTTCTTT
TRBJ2-3 TRBV28 few . CASSPVRDTQYF TGTGCCAGCAGTCCCGTTAGAGATACGCAGTATTTT
TRBJ2-1 TRBV7-2 few TRBD2 CASSFIGLAGAGEQFF TGTGCCAGCAGCTTCATAGGCCTAGCGGGAGCAGGTGAGCAGTTCTTC
TRBJ2-7 TRBV12-3/TRBV12-4 . . CASSKLQGVEQYF TGTGCCAGCAGCAAGCTCCAGGGAGTCGAGCAGTACTTC
TRBJ1-2 TRBV7-9 . TRBD1 CASSSEDRHYGYTF TGTGCCAGCAGCTCTGAGGACAGGCACTATGGCTACACCTTC
TRBJ2-3 TRBV10-3 many . CAISESSRGYTDTQYF TGTGCCATCAGTGAGTCGAGCAGGGGCTACACAGATACGCAGTATTTT
TRBJ2-7 TRBV10-3 . TRBD2 CAINGGLAPYEQYF TGCGCCATCAATGGTGGACTAGCCCCCTACGAGCAGTACTTC
TRBJ2-7 TRBV28 once . CASSEVTGYEQYF TGTGCCAGCAGCGAAGTCACAGGCTACGAGCAGTACTTC
TRBJ2-3 TRBV29-1 . . CSGVVSSGTDTQYF TGCAGCGGTGTGGTCTCTAGCGGCACAGATACGCAGTATTTT
TRBJ2-7 TRBV20-1 few TRBD1 CSARGTGSSYEQYF TGCAGTGCTAGAGGGACAGGCAGCTCCTACGAGCAGTACTTC
TRBJ2-2 TRBV9 . . CASSVIGGFGTGELFF TGTGCCAGCAGCGTAATAGGAGGGTTCGGCACCGGGGAGCTGTTTTTT
TRBJ2-7 TRBV2 . TRBD1 CASRQGMSSYEQYF TGTGCCAGCAGACAGGGGATGAGCTCCTACGAGCAGTACTTC
TRBJ2-2 TRBV11-2 . . CASTRRTGELFF TGTGCCAGCACTCGACGCACCGGGGAGCTGTTTTTT
TRBJ2-3 TRBV5-6 . . CASSISPGDTQYF TGTGCCAGCAGCATTAGCCCGGGGGATACGCAGTATTTT
TRBJ2-1 TRBV4-2 . TRBD2 CASSHLLAGGSYNEQFF TGTGCCAGCAGCCACCTCCTAGCGGGGGGAAGCTACAATGAGCAGTTCTTC
TRBJ2-4 TRBV4-2 few . CASSPSGPKNIQYF TGTGCCAGCAGCCCTTCGGGACCCAAAAACATTCAGTACTTC
TRBJ2-1 TRBV12-3/TRBV12-4 . . CASSLRFESYNEQFF TGTGCCAGCAGTTTGAGGTTCGAATCCTACAATGAGCAGTTCTTC
TRBJ1-2 TRBV6-2/TRBV6-3 many . CASSYSGGRYGYTF TGTGCCAGCAGTTACTCGGGCGGACGGTATGGCTACACCTTC
TRBJ2-7 TRBV4-1 . TRBD2 CASSQGTSGAYEQYF TGCGCCAGCAGCCAAGGGACTAGCGGGGCTTACGAGCAGTACTTC
TRBJ2-3 TRBV6-2/TRBV6-3 many . CASRQDMAADTQYF TGTGCCAGCAGGCAAGACATGGCAGCAGATACGCAGTATTTT
TRBJ2-5 TRBV20-1 few TRBD2 CSARPPGTSVQTQYF TGCAGTGCTAGACCACCCGGGACTAGTGTTCAGACCCAGTACTTC
TRBJ2-1 TRBV7-6 once TRBD1 CASSLDGTDFNEQFF TGTGCCAGCAGCTTAGATGGGACAGACTTCAATGAGCAGTTCTTC
TRBJ1-2 TRBV7-9 few TRBD1 CASSSGRGQEGYTF TGTGCCAGCAGCTCCGGCAGGGGGCAGGAGGGCTACACCTTC
TRBJ2-1 TRBV12-3/TRBV12-4 . . CASGGGAYEQFF TGTGCCAGCGGAGGGGGAGCCTACGAGCAGTTCTTC
TRBJ1-1 TRBV10-3 few TRBD1 CAISQGAETEAFF TGTGCCATCAGCCAGGGGGCAGAGACTGAAGCTTTCTTT
TRBJ1-2 TRBV11-3 . TRBD1 CASSPTRFQTGEFYGYTF TGTGCCAGCAGCCCAACCCGGTTTCAGACAGGGGAGTTCTATGGCTACACCTTC
TRBJ1-1 TRBV10-3 . . CATKQQPNTEAFF TGTGCCACCAAACAGCAGCCGAACACTGAAGCTTTCTTT
TRBJ2-1 TRBV6-6 . . CVSSYSREQFF TGTGTCAGCAGTTATTCCCGTGAGCAGTTCTTC
TRBJ2-5 TRBV29-1 few . CSVLSMRGPVVGTQYF TGCAGCGTTTTGTCAATGCGGGGCCCCGTCGTCGGGACCCAGTACTTC
TRBJ2-3 TRBV20-1 . TRBD2 CSARSPPTSGRRFPPDTQYF TGCAGTGCTAGGTCCCCCCCGACTAGCGGGAGGAGATTCCCCCCAGATACGCAGTATTTT
TRBJ2-1 TRBV6-6 . . CASSLREFNEQFF TGTGCCAGCAGCCTTAGGGAATTCAATGAGCAGTTCTTC